The entry below describes one T cell receptor (beta chain). Germline V CDR1 and CDR2: LNHDA, SQIVND (reference sequence). This CDR3 region has 15 residues. V dropped 3 bases and J dropped 3 bases, with 11 bases sitting between them. These data are taken from a study of technical replicates of blood from a few donors. The table came from immunoSEQ multiplex PCR; TCRdb's copy has only in-frame clones and leaves some out. The sample yields around 70,000 clones, around 97% seen once. The sequenced sample consisted of T cells isolated from PBMCs. The V call is TRBV19, the J call TRBJ2-2; TRBD1 is a possible D gene (5 bases). This TCR was recovered from a human donor in good health. CDR3 DNA: TGTGCCAGTAGTATGACAGATCGTTACACCGGGGAGCTGTTTTTT. This encodes CASSMTDRYTGELFF. The whole variable domain, remainder taken from reference TRBV19 and TRBJ2-2, is DGGITQSPKYLFRKEGQNVTLSCEQNLNHDAMYWYRQDPGQGLRLIYYSQIVNDFQKGDIAEGYSVSREKKESFPLTVTSAQKNPTAFYLCASSMTDRYTGELFFGEGSRLTVL.